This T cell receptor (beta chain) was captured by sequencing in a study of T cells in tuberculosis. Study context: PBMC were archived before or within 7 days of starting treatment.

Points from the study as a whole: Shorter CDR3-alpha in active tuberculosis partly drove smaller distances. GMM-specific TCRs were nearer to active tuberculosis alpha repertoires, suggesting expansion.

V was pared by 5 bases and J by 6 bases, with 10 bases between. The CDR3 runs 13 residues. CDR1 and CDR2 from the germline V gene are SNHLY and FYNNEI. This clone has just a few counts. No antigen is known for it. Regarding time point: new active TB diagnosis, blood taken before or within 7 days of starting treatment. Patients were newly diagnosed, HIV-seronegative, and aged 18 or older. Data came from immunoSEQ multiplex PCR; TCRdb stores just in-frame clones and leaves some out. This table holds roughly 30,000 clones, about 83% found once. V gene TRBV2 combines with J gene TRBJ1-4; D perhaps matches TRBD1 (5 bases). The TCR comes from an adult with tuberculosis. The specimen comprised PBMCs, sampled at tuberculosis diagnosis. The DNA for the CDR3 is TGTGCCAGCAGTCGGGGGGTAGATGAAAAACTGTTTTTT. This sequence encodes CASSRGVDEKLFF.